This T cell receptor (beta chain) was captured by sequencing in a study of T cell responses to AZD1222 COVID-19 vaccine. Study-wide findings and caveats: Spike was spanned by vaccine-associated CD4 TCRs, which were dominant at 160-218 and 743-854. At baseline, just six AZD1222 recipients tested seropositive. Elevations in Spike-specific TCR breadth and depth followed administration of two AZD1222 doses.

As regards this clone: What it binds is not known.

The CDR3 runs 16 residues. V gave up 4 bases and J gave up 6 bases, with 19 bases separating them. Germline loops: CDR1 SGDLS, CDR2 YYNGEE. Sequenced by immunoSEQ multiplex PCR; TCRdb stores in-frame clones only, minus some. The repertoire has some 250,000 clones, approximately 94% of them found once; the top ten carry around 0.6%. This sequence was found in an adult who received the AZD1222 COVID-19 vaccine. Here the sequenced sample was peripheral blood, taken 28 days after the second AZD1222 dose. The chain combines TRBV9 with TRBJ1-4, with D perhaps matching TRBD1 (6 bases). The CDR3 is CASSPSRAGTYEKLFF. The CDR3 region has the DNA TGTGCCAGCAGCCCCAGCCGCGCGGGGACATATGAAAAACTGTTTTTT.